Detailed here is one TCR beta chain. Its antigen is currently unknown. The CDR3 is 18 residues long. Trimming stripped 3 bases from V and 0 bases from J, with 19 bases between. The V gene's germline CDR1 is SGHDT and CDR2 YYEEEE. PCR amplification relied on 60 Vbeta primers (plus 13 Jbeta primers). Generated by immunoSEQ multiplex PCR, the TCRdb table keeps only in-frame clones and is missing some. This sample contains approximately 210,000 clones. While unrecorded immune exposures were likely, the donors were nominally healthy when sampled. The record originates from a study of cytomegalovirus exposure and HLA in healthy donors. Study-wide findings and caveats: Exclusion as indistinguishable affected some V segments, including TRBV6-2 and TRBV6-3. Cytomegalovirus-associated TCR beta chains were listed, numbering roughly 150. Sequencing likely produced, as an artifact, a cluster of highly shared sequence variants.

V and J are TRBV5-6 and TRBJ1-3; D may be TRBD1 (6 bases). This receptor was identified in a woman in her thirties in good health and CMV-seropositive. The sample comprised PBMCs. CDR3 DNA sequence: TGTGCCAGCAGCTCAACCGGGACACGCAGCCCCTCTGGAAACACCATATATTTT. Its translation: CASSSTGTRSPSGNTIYF.